Listed here are 15 T cell receptor beta chains from one sample, sequenced in a study of blood T cell repertoires in COVID-19. The table came from immunoSEQ multiplex PCR; TCRdb's copy has only in-frame clones and leaves some out. The sample holds some 93,000 clones, 86% seen once. Sequences were obtained from peripheral blood. Receptor source: a man in his 60s with acute or convalescent COVID-19.

The chain is built from TRBV14 and TRBJ1-1, with D perhaps TRBD1 (5 bases). V gave up 4 bases and J gave up 8 bases, with 17 bases separating them. There are 14 residues in the CDR3. Germline values: CDR1 SGHDN, CDR2 FVKESK. In nucleotides, the CDR3 is TGTGCCAGCAGCCCCGGACACTTCCGCCAGGAAGCTTTCTTT. It specifies CASSPGHFRQEAFF.

This clone was counted a few times. The chain is built from TRBV15 and TRBJ1-2, with 9 nucleotides matching TRBD1. The CDR3 length is 13 residues. Germline V gene lookup returns CDR1 LNHNV and CDR2 YYDKDF (reference sequence). V trimming: 3 bases; J trimming: 7 bases; junction bases outside the gene matches: 3. CDR3 residues: CATSSGTGTGYTF. DNA for the CDR3: TGTGCCACCAGCAGCGGGACAGGGACTGGCTACACCTTC.

The count of this clone is one. J is TRBJ1-2 and V is TRBV7-9; 11 bases fit TRBD1. Trimming at V came to 5 bases and at J to 7 bases, leaving 9 bases not matched to a gene. The CDR3 is 15 residues long. Germline-derived CDR1 and CDR2 are SEHNR and FQNEAQ (reference sequence). CDR3 nucleotide sequence: TGTGCCAGCAGCAGTTCCGGGACAGGGGGAGGTGGCTACACCTTC. Its translation: CASSSSGTGGGGYTF.

J is TRBJ1-1 and V is TRBV3-1 (or the pseudogene TRBV3-2), with D maybe TRBD1 (6 bases). This CDR3 region has 15 residues. Per germline, CDR1 LGHDT and CDR2 YNNKEL (reference sequence). V was shortened by 2 bases and J by 0 bases, with 10 bases between the two germline ends. CDR3 DNA: TGTGCCAGCAGCCAAACAGGGCTAATGAACACTGAAGCTTTCTTT. It encodes CASSQTGLMNTEAFF.

The chain carries TRBV19 and TRBJ2-7, with 13 bases aligning to TRBD2. CDR1 and CDR2 (germline): LNHDA, SQIVND (reference sequence). J was trimmed by 5 bases and V by 3 bases; bases with no gene match: 4. The CDR3 is 15 amino acids. This CDR3 is CASSMGTSGMNEQYF. The CDR3 DNA reads TGTGCCAGTAGTATGGGGACTAGCGGGATGAACGAGCAGTACTTC.

CDR3 sequence: CASSLTERGGWETQYF. Here the CDR3 DNA reads TGTGCCAGCAGCTTGACCGAGCGGGGGGGCTGGGAGACCCAGTACTTC. The chain is built from TRBV7-8 and TRBJ2-5; 10 bases agree with TRBD2. J lost 5 bases, V lost 3 bases, and 9 bases had no gene match. The CDR3 runs 16 residues. Germline-derived CDR1 and CDR2 are SGHVS and FQNEAQ. The full variable domain, with the rest looked up from reference TRBV7-8 and TRBJ2-5, is GAGVSQSPRYKVAKRGQDVALRCDPISGHVSLFWYQQALGQGPEFLTYFQNEAQLDKSGLPSDRFFAERPEGSVSTLKIQRTQQEDSAVYLCASSLTERGGWETQYFGPGTRLLVL.

The chain joins TRBV30 to TRBJ1-2; D is uncertain. Germline V gene lookup returns CDR1 GTSNPN and CDR2 SVGIG (reference sequence). CDR3 length: 14 residues. V was clipped by 0 bases and J by 2 bases, with 10 bases between them. The CDR3 region has the DNA TGTGCCTGGAGTGTACTAGGGATAAACTATGGCTACACCTTC. Translation gives CAWSVLGINYGYTF. Full variable domain (rest looked up from reference TRBV30 and TRBJ1-2): SQTIHQWPATLVQPVGSPLSLECTVEGTSNPNLYWYRQAAGRGLQLLFYSVGIGQISSEVPQNLSASRPQDRQFILSSKKLLLSDSGFYLCAWSVLGINYGYTFGSGTRLTVV.

The chain links TRBV3-1 (or the pseudogene TRBV3-2) to TRBJ1-4; TRBD1 agrees at 9 bases. CDR1 and CDR2 (germline): LGHDT, YNNKEL (reference sequence). The CDR3 is 14 residues long. After removal of 6 bases from V and 7 bases from J, the junction contained 6 bases not matched to a gene. The CDR3 nucleotides read TGTGCCAGCAGACGGGACAGGGTTAGTGAAAAACTGTTTTTT. It is translated as CASRRDRVSEKLFF.

The V gene is TRBV19, the J gene TRBJ2-2; TRBD2 might be the D (6 bases). V was clipped by 5 bases and J by 7 bases, with 14 bases between them. This CDR3 spans 14 amino acids. Per the germline V gene, CDR1 is LNHDA and CDR2 is SQIVND (reference sequence). CDR3 residues: CASSSIGGFGELFF. The CDR3 coding sequence is TGTGCCAGTAGTTCAATCGGGGGTTTCGGGGAGCTGTTTTTT.

V usage is TRBV5-1 and J usage is TRBJ1-1; no firm D call. This CDR3 has 15 amino acids. Germline CDR1 and CDR2: SGHRS and YFSETQ. V lost 0 bases and J 1 base, leaving 10 bases between the germline ends. The CDR3 region is CASSLVAIGNTEAFF. The CDR3, as DNA: TGCGCCAGCAGCTTGGTAGCTATTGGGAACACTGAAGCTTTCTTT.

The chain has TRBV5-1 and TRBJ1-1; the D is unclear. Germline CDR1 and CDR2: SGHRS and YFSETQ. Trimming left V 1 base short and J 1 base short, with 11 bases between. The length of the CDR3 is 15 residues. CDR3: CASSLSVAGNTEAFF. The CDR3 DNA is TGCGCCAGCAGCTTGTCTGTTGCGGGGAACACTGAAGCTTTCTTT.

This clone was recorded a few times. The rearrangement links TRBV7-3 to TRBJ2-5; D is possibly TRBD2 (5 bases). The germline V gene encodes CDR1 SGHTA and CDR2 FQGTGA. This CDR3 has 16 amino acids. V was trimmed by 2 bases and J by 5 bases, leaving 18 bases between them. CDR3 amino acids: CASSLGTGRSGETQYF. CDR3 in DNA: TGTGCCAGCAGCTTAGGAACGGGAAGGTCGGGGGAGACCCAGTACTTC.

The gene calls are TRBV10-3 and TRBJ2-1, with a possible D match to TRBD2 (6 bases). The CDR3 covers 15 residues. Deletions cut 3 bases from V and 9 bases from J, with 18 bases between. Germline V gene sequence: CDR1 ENHRY, CDR2 SYGVKD. As DNA, the CDR3 is TGTGCCATCAGTGAAGGGAGGTGGGATTCAAGTGAGCAGTTCTTC. It encodes CAISEGRWDSSEQFF.

This sequence joins TRBV19 and TRBJ1-2; D is possibly TRBD1 (5 bases). V gave up 6 bases and J gave up 1 base, with 15 bases separating them. The length of the CDR3 is 15 residues. The V gene's germline CDR1 is LNHDA and CDR2 SQIVND (reference sequence). The CDR3 loop reads CASSPVGRGNYGYTF. For the CDR3, the DNA is TGTGCCAGTAGCCCCGTTGGTAGGGGTAACTATGGCTACACCTTC.

The V call is TRBV27, the J call TRBJ2-1; 7 bases are shared with TRBD2. The V gene's germline CDR1 is MNHEY and CDR2 SMNVEV (reference sequence). V was pared by 3 bases and J by 6 bases, with 5 bases of the junction left unmatched. The CDR3 runs to 14 residues. The CDR3: CASSFGAGVNEQFF. The CDR3 DNA reads TGTGCCAGCAGTTTTGGGGCGGGAGTCAATGAGCAGTTCTTC.